The 22 T cell receptor beta chains below all came from one sample that was sequenced in a study of shared clonotypes between healthy human individuals. Assay used: immunoSEQ multiplex PCR; TCRdb lists only in-frame clones, some missing. This table holds around 500,000 clones, 79% found once. Sequenced: PBMCs. These receptors were obtained from a woman in her thirties or forties in good health. Some clones in this sample may be carry-over from other donors' samples.

V gene TRBV10-2 combines with J gene TRBJ1-2; D unclear. Germline-derived CDR1 and CDR2 are WSHSY and SAAADI. Trimming shortened V by 6 bases and J by 8 bases, and 13 bases separated the two germline ends. The CDR3 loop spans 12 amino acids. For the CDR3, the DNA is TGCGCCAGCAGAGGGTCTACTGGGGGCTACACCTTC. It yields the protein CASRGSTGGYTF.

Turning to this clone: This probably arose from a read error, given a far larger clone one base away. As DNA, the CDR3 is TGTGCCTGCCACCGCGGTTCTGGAAGCACCATATATTTT. Translating gives CACHRGSGSTIYF. The chain has TRBV30 and TRBJ1-3; D ambiguous. Germline-derived CDR1 and CDR2 are GTSNPN and SVGIG (reference sequence). The CDR3 spans 13 residues.

The rearrangement links TRBV7-9 to TRBJ1-2, with D maybe TRBD1 (6 bases). The CDR3 extends over 19 amino acids. The V end was cut by 5 bases, the J end by 8 bases, with 33 bases between. CDR1 is SEHNR, CDR2 FQNEAQ, per germline (reference sequence). DNA for the CDR3: TGTGCCAGCAGCCCAAGGGGGGCAGAGTCTGTCGTACCGGGACGGGGCTACACCTTC. This codes for CASSPRGAESVVPGRGYTF.

The chain links TRBV14 to TRBJ2-7; 9 nucleotides align to TRBD1. Germline-derived CDR1 and CDR2 are SGHDN and FVKESK. V trimming: 5 bases; J trimming: 4 bases; junction bases outside the gene matches: 12. The CDR3 is 16 amino acids. Written as DNA, the CDR3 is TGTGCCAGCAGCGAACCGCCGGGACAGGGAGCGTACGAGCAGTACTTC. Encoded protein: CASSEPPGQGAYEQYF. The variable domain in full, completed from reference TRBV14 and TRBJ2-7, reads EAGVTQFPSHSVIEKGQTVTLRCDPISGHDNLYWYRRVMGKEIKFLLHFVKESKQDESGMPNNRFLAERTGGTYSTLKVQPAELEDSGVYFCASSEPPGQGAYEQYFGPGTRLTVT.

The chain recombines TRBV10-3 with TRBJ1-2; the D gene is possibly TRBD1 (5 bases). V lost 8 bases and J lost 5, with 15 bases in between. CDR1 is ENHRY and CDR2 is SYGVKD in the germline V gene. The CDR3 is 13 residues long. Written as DNA, the CDR3 is TGTGCCATCGAGGGCCGTAACAGGTATGGCTACACCTTC. Protein sequence: CAIEGRNRYGYTF.

This clone occurred once. This chain links TRBV28 with TRBJ2-7; 11 bases match TRBD2. Germline V gives CDR1 MDHEN, CDR2 SYDVKM. V lost 4 bases and J lost 7; bases outside the gene matches: 6. This CDR3 is built from 14 residues. Written as DNA, the CDR3 is TGTGCCAGCAGTTCGCCCGGGACTAGCGGTGAGCAGTACTTC. This sequence encodes CASSSPGTSGEQYF. Supplemented by reference TRBV28 and TRBJ2-7, the full variable domain reads DVKVTQSSRYLVKRTGEKVFLECVQDMDHENMFWYRQDPGLGLRLIYFSYDVKMKEKGDIPEGYSVSREKKERFSLILESASTNQTSMYLCASSSPGTSGEQYFGPGTRLTVT.

The chain has TRBV7-9 and TRBJ2-7; 10 bases are a match to TRBD2. Losses at the gene ends were 5 bases for V and 0 bases for J; bases not matched to a gene: 4. CDR3 length equals 15 residues. In germline, CDR1 is SEHNR, CDR2 FQNEAQ (reference sequence). The CDR3 sequence is CASSRSGRASYEQYF. Written as DNA, the CDR3 is TGTGCCAGCAGCCGAAGCGGGAGGGCCTCCTACGAGCAGTACTTC.

The genes are TRBV7-9 and TRBJ2-7, with D unresolved. Germline V gene lookup returns CDR1 SEHNR and CDR2 FQNEAQ (reference sequence). The CDR3 loop spans 14 amino acids. V shed 5 bases and J shed 3 bases, with 14 bases lying between them. This CDR3 reads CASSPHRRYYEQYF. CDR3 bases: TGTGCCAGCAGCCCCCATCGACGGTACTACGAGCAGTACTTC. Supplemented by reference TRBV7-9 and TRBJ2-7, the full variable domain reads DTGVSQNPRHKITKRGQNVTFRCDPISEHNRLYWYRQTLGQGPEFLTYFQNEAQLEKSRLLSDRFSAERPKGSFSTLEIQRTEQGDSAMYLCASSPHRRYYEQYFGPGTRLTVT.

The chain couples TRBV28 to TRBJ2-5; maybe TRBD1 (6 bases). Germline V gene lookup returns CDR1 MDHEN and CDR2 SYDVKM. V was clipped by 7 bases and J by 2 bases, with 11 bases between them. The CDR3 runs to 13 residues. CDR3: CASNTGFQETQYF. The CDR3 DNA reads as TGTGCCAGCAATACAGGGTTTCAAGAGACCCAGTACTTC.

To note about this clone: Additional DNA sequences in this sample encode the identical CDR3. This chain connects TRBV28 to TRBJ1-5; D may be TRBD1 (6 bases). The germline V gene encodes CDR1 MDHEN and CDR2 SYDVKM. This CDR3 has 14 residues. V was clipped by 2 bases and J by 4 bases, with 9 bases between them. The CDR3 loop is CASSLGQGNQPQHF. DNA of the CDR3: TGTGCCAGCAGTTTAGGGCAGGGGAATCAGCCCCAGCATTTT. Using reference TRBV28 and TRBJ1-5 for the parts outside the CDR3, the full variable domain is DVKVTQSSRYLVKRTGEKVFLECVQDMDHENMFWYRQDPGLGLRLIYFSYDVKMKEKGDIPEGYSVSREKKERFSLILESASTNQTSMYLCASSLGQGNQPQHFGDGTRLSIL.

This chain connects TRBV28 to TRBJ2-2, with D maybe TRBD1 (5 bases). Germline CDR1 MDHEN, CDR2 SYDVKM. V was clipped by 6 bases and J by 0 bases, with 11 bases between them. The CDR3 runs to 15 residues. DNA for the CDR3: TGTGCCAGCAGGCCCCAGACAGCGAACACCGGGGAGCTGTTTTTT. It is translated as CASRPQTANTGELFF. The whole variable domain, filled in from reference TRBV28 and TRBJ2-2, reads DVKVTQSSRYLVKRTGEKVFLECVQDMDHENMFWYRQDPGLGLRLIYFSYDVKMKEKGDIPEGYSVSREKKERFSLILESASTNQTSMYLCASRPQTANTGELFFGEGSRLTVL.

The chain is built from TRBV30 and TRBJ2-5, with D unclear. V lost 5 bases and J 7 bases, leaving 17 bases between the germline ends. CDR1 is GTSNPN and CDR2 is SVGIG in the germline V gene (reference sequence). The CDR3 covers 13 residues. For the CDR3, the DNA is TGTGCCTGGGTCCCCGTCTCTGTTGGGACCCAGTACTTC. This encodes CAWVPVSVGTQYF.

The chain joins TRBV28 to TRBJ2-7; tentative D call: TRBD2 (6 bases). There are 14 residues in the CDR3. Germline CDR1 MDHEN, CDR2 SYDVKM. V dropped 4 bases and J dropped 2 bases, with 12 bases sitting between them. CDR3: CASSSTDYPYEQYF. CDR3 DNA sequence: TGTGCCAGCAGTTCTACGGACTACCCCTACGAGCAGTACTTC.

The V and J genes are TRBV30 and TRBJ1-3; tentative D call: TRBD1 (5 bases). The CDR3 length is 13 residues. Trimming left V 4 bases short and J 3 bases short, with 10 bases between. Germline values: CDR1 GTSNPN, CDR2 SVGIG (reference sequence). The CDR3: CAWNQGIGNTIYF. The CDR3 DNA sequence: TGTGCCTGGAATCAGGGTATTGGAAACACCATATATTTT.

This chain joins TRBV9 and TRBJ2-3; D perhaps matches TRBD1 (5 bases). CDR1 and CDR2 (germline): SGDLS, YYNGEE. Trimming stripped 4 bases from V and 2 bases from J, with 8 bases between. The CDR3 is made up of 13 amino acids. CDR3 nucleotide sequence: TGTGCCAGCAGCCCAGGGTTCACAGATACGCAGTATTTT. Its translation: CASSPGFTDTQYF.

V usage is TRBV11-2 and J usage is TRBJ2-1, with 11 nucleotides matching TRBD1. Germline V gives CDR1 SGHAT, CDR2 FQNNGV. This CDR3 region has 16 residues. V shed 5 bases, J shed 2 bases, and the junction held 5 bases outside the gene matches. The DNA of the CDR3 is TGTGCCAGCAGCCCGGTGGGACAGGGGGCCTACAATGAGCAGTTCTTC. Protein sequence: CASSPVGQGAYNEQFF. Full variable domain (rest looked up from reference TRBV11-2 and TRBJ2-1): EAGVAQSPRYKIIEKRQSVAFWCNPISGHATLYWYQQILGQGPKLLIQFQNNGVVDDSQLPKDRFSAERLKGVDSTLKIQPAKLEDSAVYLCASSPVGQGAYNEQFFGPGTRLTVL.

This clone has just a few counts. The chain couples TRBV7-9 to TRBJ2-7, with D uncertain. In germline, CDR1 is SEHNR, CDR2 FQNEAQ (reference sequence). The V end lost 1 base, the J end lost 6 bases, and 10 bases lay between the germline ends. This CDR3 spans 13 amino acids. CDR3 sequence reads: CASSLVASGEQYF. The DNA of the CDR3 is TGTGCCAGCAGCTTAGTAGCCAGTGGCGAGCAGTACTTC.

The chain links TRBV28 to TRBJ1-2; D unclear. This CDR3 contains 13 residues. Per germline, CDR1 MDHEN and CDR2 SYDVKM. Between the trimmed V and J ends, which lost 6 bases and 4 bases, there was a span of 12 bases. The CDR3 DNA sequence: TGTGCCAGCAGGTCGACGGGCATCTATGGCTACACCTTC. Protein sequence: CASRSTGIYGYTF.

The chain joins TRBV28 to TRBJ1-2; D ambiguous. The CDR3 sequence is 13 residues long. Per germline, CDR1 MDHEN and CDR2 SYDVKM. Trimming took 6 bases from V and 4 from J, leaving 12 bases between them. In DNA, the CDR3 is TGTGCCAGCAGAGCTTCCCGGGGCTATGGCTACACCTTC. Residues: CASRASRGYGYTF.

The V gene is TRBV5-1, the J gene TRBJ2-1; 11 bases are a match to TRBD2. CDR1 SGHRS and CDR2 YFSETQ come from the germline V gene. This CDR3 has 14 amino acids. After removal of 6 bases from V and 3 bases from J, the junction contained 2 bases not matched to a gene. The CDR3 DNA reads TGCGCCAGCAAGACTAGCGGGGACTACAATGAGCAGTTCTTC. It encodes CASKTSGDYNEQFF.

A note on this clone: Other DNA sequences of this sample code for an identical CDR3. This chain connects TRBV29-1 to TRBJ1-1; D is perhaps TRBD1 (5 bases). The CDR3 loop spans 12 amino acids. Trimming took off 7 bases at V and 1 base at J, with 10 bases between the two ends. Germline loops: CDR1 SQVTM, CDR2 ANQGSEA. CDR3 in amino acids: CSAGTGNTEAFF. The CDR3 DNA follows: TGCAGCGCAGGGACGGGGAACACTGAAGCTTTCTTT.

The V gene is TRBV5-4, the J gene TRBJ2-2, with 10 bases lining up with TRBD1. This CDR3 has 17 residues. Germline V gene data show CDR1 as SGHNT and CDR2 as YYREEE (reference sequence). V dropped 1 base and J dropped 4; count of bases not matched to a gene: 7. The CDR3 nucleotides are TGTGCCAGCAGCTTGAGACAGGGGGCGTGGGGCACCGGGGAGCTGTTTTTT. Its protein product is CASSLRQGAWGTGELFF.